The 24 T cell receptor beta chains reported below all come from one sample, sequenced in a study of blood T cell repertoires in COVID-19. Sequencing used immunoSEQ multiplex PCR; TCRdb keeps in-frame clones, though not all of them. The table includes about 85,000 clones, 90% detected once. The sequenced sample consisted of peripheral blood. Every receptor here comes from a woman of 80 years or more with active or convalescent COVID-19.

J is TRBJ1-1 and V is TRBV12-3 or TRBV12-4; D remains ambiguous. This CDR3 has 13 residues. Trimming took off 5 bases at V and 5 bases at J, with 12 bases between the two ends. The CDR3 here is CASSVTIGTEAFF. CDR3 DNA: TGTGCCAGCAGTGTAACAATCGGGACTGAAGCTTTCTTT.

This chain links TRBV7-9 with TRBJ1-1; 7 bases match TRBD1. This CDR3 is 15 amino acids long. Germline-derived CDR1 and CDR2 are SEHNR and FQNEAQ (reference sequence). Trimming at V came to 5 bases and at J to 5 bases, leaving 11 bases not matched to a gene. CDR3 residues: CASSRITGEGTEAFF. The CDR3 coding sequence is TGTGCCAGCAGCCGTATCACAGGGGAAGGGACTGAAGCTTTCTTT.

CDR3 residues: CASTNRQGDGYTF. The CDR3 nucleotides are TGTGCCAGCACCAATAGACAGGGAGATGGCTACACCTTC. The V gene is TRBV6-5, the J gene TRBJ1-2; 7 bases match TRBD1. V trimming: 7 bases; J trimming: 6 bases; junction bases outside the gene matches: 8. CDR3 length: 13 residues. Germline-derived CDR1 and CDR2 are MNHEY and SVGAGI.

This chain links TRBV3-1 (or the pseudogene TRBV3-2) with TRBJ2-6; D uncertain. The CDR3 is 15 amino acids. Per germline, CDR1 LGHDT and CDR2 YNNKEL (reference sequence). V lost 0 bases and J 2 bases, leaving 5 bases between the germline ends. CDR3 amino acids: CASSQDSAGANVLTF. The CDR3 bases are TGTGCCAGCAGCCAAGATTCCGCTGGGGCCAACGTCCTGACTTTC.

V gene TRBV3-1 (or the pseudogene TRBV3-2) combines with J gene TRBJ2-1; D may be TRBD2 (6 bases). Deletions cut 7 bases from V and 2 bases from J, with 15 bases between. Germline CDR1 LGHDT, CDR2 YNNKEL (reference sequence). The CDR3 is 15 amino acids. DNA of the CDR3: TGTGCCAGCACCCGGGGGTTATTGACCTACAATGAGCAGTTCTTC. This translates into CASTRGLLTYNEQFF.

This chain links TRBV11-2 with TRBJ2-3, with 8 bases identical to TRBD2. The trim removed 1 base at V and 4 bases at J, leaving 10 bases unmatched. Germline CDR1 reads SGHAT; CDR2 reads FQNNGV. This CDR3 has 17 residues. This CDR3 reads CASSLGLAGHIADTQYF. The CDR3 DNA follows: TGTGCCAGCAGCTTAGGCCTAGCGGGTCATATTGCAGATACGCAGTATTTT.

The chain combines TRBV2 with TRBJ2-2; 7 bases map to TRBD2. Trimming removed 7 bases from V and 5 bases from J; junction bases left unmatched: 7. From germline, CDR1 is SNHLY and CDR2 FYNNEI. This CDR3 contains 14 residues. The CDR3 nucleotides are TGTGCCAGCACGATCGGGGGGTTAACCGGGGAGCTGTTTTTT. This encodes CASTIGGLTGELFF.

This clone has just a few counts. This chain links TRBV4-3 with TRBJ2-2; maybe TRBD1 (5 bases). The germline V gene encodes CDR1 LGHNA and CDR2 YSLEER. Trimming left V 6 bases short and J 5 bases short, with 13 bases between. CDR3 size: 14 residues. The CDR3 reads CASSPDIQTGELFF. The DNA for the CDR3 is TGCGCCAGCAGTCCGGACATCCAAACCGGGGAGCTGTTTTTT.

This clone was seen only once. The CDR3 loop reads CASSGWTGTTEAFF. The CDR3 DNA is TGTGCCAGCAGCGGATGGACTGGGACTACTGAAGCTTTCTTT. The gene calls are TRBV7-2 and TRBJ1-1; weak D call: TRBD1 (5 bases). CDR1 and CDR2 from the germline V gene are SGHTA and FQGNSA. V was shortened by 5 bases and J by 5 bases, with 15 bases between the two germline ends. The CDR3 extends over 14 amino acids.

The chain has TRBV27 and TRBJ2-1, with 9 bases identical to TRBD2. The V segment lost 6 bases and the J segment 6 bases; nucleotides outside the gene matches: 6. Per the germline V gene, CDR1 is MNHEY and CDR2 is SMNVEV (reference sequence). The CDR3 runs 14 residues. The CDR3 bases are TGTGCCAGCAGGTTAGCGGGAGAGAGCAATGAGCAGTTCTTC. Protein product: CASRLAGESNEQFF.

This chain uses TRBV4-2 with TRBJ2-1, with 10 bases aligning to TRBD2. This CDR3 contains 16 residues. With 2 bases clipped from V and 7 bases from J, the junction kept 8 bases outside the gene matches. CDR1 is LGHNA and CDR2 is YNFKEQ in the germline V gene. The CDR3 bases are TGTGCCAGCAGCCAAAAGGGGTTAGCGGGAGGTAATGAGCAGTTCTTC. Translating it yields CASSQKGLAGGNEQFF.

The V gene is TRBV5-1, the J gene TRBJ2-1; 9 bases are a match to TRBD2. CDR1 and CDR2 from the germline V gene are SGHRS and YFSETQ. The CDR3 extends over 16 amino acids. Trimming took 0 bases from V and 4 from J; bases not matched to a gene: 5. This chain's CDR3 is CASSLDQREAYNEQFF. The CDR3, as DNA: TGCGCCAGCAGCTTGGATCAGCGGGAGGCATACAATGAGCAGTTCTTC.

The V gene is TRBV27, the J gene TRBJ1-5; D remains unclear. The CDR3 is 14 amino acids. V was shortened by 6 bases and J by 7 bases, with 16 bases between the two germline ends. CDR1 is MNHEY, CDR2 SMNVEV, per germline (reference sequence). The CDR3 bases are TGTGCCAGCAGCCTCACGAGGGTAGACCAGCCCCAGCATTTT. It encodes CASSLTRVDQPQHF.

V gene TRBV9 combines with J gene TRBJ1-5, with 8 bases identical to TRBD1. The V gene end was trimmed by 5 bases and the J gene end by 0 bases; junction bases not matched to a gene: 4. Looked up from germline, CDR1 is SGDLS and CDR2 is YYNGEE. This CDR3 has 15 residues. CDR3 bases: TGTGCCAGCAGTTTAACAGGGGGTAGCAATCAGCCCCAGCATTTT. Translated: CASSLTGGSNQPQHF.

The CDR3 loop reads CASSKGLSYEQYF. In DNA form, the CDR3 reads TGTGCCAGTAGTAAGGGACTGTCCTACGAGCAGTACTTC. The chain links TRBV19 to TRBJ2-7; tentative D call: TRBD2 (6 bases). Germline V lookup: CDR1 LNHDA, CDR2 SQIVND (reference sequence). V lost 4 bases and J 1 base, leaving 8 bases between the germline ends. The CDR3 runs 13 residues.

This rearrangement joins TRBV10-1 to TRBJ2-3, with TRBD1 as a possible D gene (6 bases). Trimming took off 7 bases at V and 2 bases at J, with 13 bases between the two ends. In germline, CDR1 is WNHNN, CDR2 SYGVQD (reference sequence). The CDR3 has 14 residues. CDR3 in amino acids: CASNSAGATDTQYF. CDR3 nucleotides: TGCGCCAGCAACTCTGCAGGGGCCACAGATACGCAGTATTTT.

The V gene is TRBV5-1, the J gene TRBJ2-2, with a possible D match to TRBD2 (5 bases). The CDR3 has 13 residues. Looked up from germline, CDR1 is SGHRS and CDR2 is YFSETQ. The V end was cut by 3 bases, the J end by 10 bases, with 13 bases between. CDR3 residues: CASSWTGLQELFF. The CDR3 region has the DNA TGCGCCAGCAGCTGGACTGGGCTTCAGGAGCTGTTTTTT.

The rearrangement uses TRBV19 and TRBJ2-1, with TRBD2 matching over 11 bases. This CDR3 has 16 residues. J gave up 3 bases and V 6 bases, and 7 bases lay outside the gene matches. Per the germline V gene, CDR1 is LNHDA and CDR2 is SQIVND (reference sequence). CDR3 sequence (DNA): TGTGCCAGTAGGACCATCGGGACTAGCGGCTACAATGAGCAGTTCTTC. Amino acids: CASRTIGTSGYNEQFF.

The rearrangement uses TRBV24-1 and TRBJ2-2; 9 nucleotides align to TRBD2. The junction had 8 bases not matched to a gene; V was cut back by 9 bases and J by 4 bases. CDR1 and CDR2 (germline): KGHDR, SFDVKD. The CDR3 length is 15 residues. DNA for the CDR3: TGTGCCACCGCCCGTAGCGGGGGCCCCACCGGGGAGCTGTTTTTT. Its translation is CATARSGGPTGELFF.

The chain recombines TRBV10-3 with TRBJ2-3, with no clear D. The germline V gene has CDR1 ENHRY and CDR2 SYGVKD. Trimming cost V 6 bases and J 2 bases, with 6 bases left between them. The CDR3 contains 12 residues. This CDR3 is CAISLSTDTQYF. In nucleotides, the CDR3 is TGTGCCATCAGCCTATCCACAGATACGCAGTATTTT.

The chain carries TRBV7-9 and TRBJ2-5; TRBD2 agrees at 11 bases. After removal of 0 bases from V and 5 bases from J, the junction contained 5 bases not matched to a gene. This CDR3 contains 16 residues. Germline CDR1 reads SEHNR; CDR2 reads FQNEAQ (reference sequence). The chain's CDR3 is CASSLALAGGGETQYF. CDR3 DNA: TGTGCCAGCAGCTTAGCCCTAGCGGGAGGAGGGGAGACCCAGTACTTC.

A single count supports this clone. This chain connects TRBV19 to TRBJ1-2, with D tentatively TRBD1 (6 bases). Deletions cut 9 bases from V and 1 base from J, with 12 bases between. CDR1 and CDR2 (germline): LNHDA, SQIVND (reference sequence). The CDR3 has 13 amino acids. The CDR3: CASGTNGNYGYTF. The CDR3 DNA sequence: TGTGCCAGCGGGACAAACGGTAACTATGGCTACACCTTC. Combining the CDR3 with reference TRBV19 and TRBJ1-2 gives the whole variable domain DGGITQSPKYLFRKEGQNVTLSCEQNLNHDAMYWYRQDPGQGLRLIYYSQIVNDFQKGDIAEGYSVSREKKESFPLTVTSAQKNPTAFYLCASGTNGNYGYTFGSGTRLTVV.

This chain connects TRBV18 to TRBJ2-1; 11 nucleotides match TRBD1. V trimming: 3 bases; J trimming: 3 bases; junction bases outside the gene matches: 4. From germline, CDR1 is KGHSH and CDR2 LQKENI. This CDR3 contains 16 residues. The CDR3 here is CASSPYGTGGYNEQFF. The CDR3 coding sequence is TGTGCCAGCTCACCCTACGGGACAGGGGGCTACAATGAGCAGTTCTTC. Looking up the rest from reference TRBV18 and TRBJ2-1 gives the full variable domain: NAGVMQNPRHLVRRRGQEARLRCSPMKGHSHVYWYRQLPEEGLKFMVYLQKENIIDESGMPKERFSAEFPKEGPSILRIQQVVRGDSAAYFCASSPYGTGGYNEQFFGPGTRLTVL.

The chain recombines TRBV5-1 with TRBJ2-7; no reliable D call. Germline V gives CDR1 SGHRS, CDR2 YFSETQ. This CDR3 spans 13 amino acids. Trimming stripped 1 base from V and 4 bases from J, with 9 bases between. In nucleotides, the CDR3 is TGCGCCAGCAGCTTGCTAGGTGTGTACGAGCAGTACTTC. Amino acid sequence: CASSLLGVYEQYF.